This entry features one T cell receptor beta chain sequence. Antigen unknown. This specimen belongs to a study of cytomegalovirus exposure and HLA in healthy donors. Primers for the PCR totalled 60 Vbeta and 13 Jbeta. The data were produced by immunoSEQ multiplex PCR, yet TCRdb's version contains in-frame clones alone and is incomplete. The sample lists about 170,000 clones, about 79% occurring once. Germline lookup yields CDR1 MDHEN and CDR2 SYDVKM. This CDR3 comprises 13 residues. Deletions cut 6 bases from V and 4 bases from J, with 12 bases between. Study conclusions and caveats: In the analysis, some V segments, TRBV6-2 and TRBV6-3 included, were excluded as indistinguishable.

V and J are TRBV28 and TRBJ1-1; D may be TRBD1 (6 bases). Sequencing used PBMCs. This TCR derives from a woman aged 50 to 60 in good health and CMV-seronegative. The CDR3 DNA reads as TGTGCCAGCAGAACAGGGTGGACCACTGAAGCTTTCTTT. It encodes CASRTGWTTEAFF.